A selection of T cell receptor beta chains follows, all from one sample in a study of metastatic and nonmetastatic thyroid tumors. Via MiXCR, TCRdb re-called the PCR reads. The repertoire holds about 24,000 clones, with approximately 24% as singletons. Sequencing was done on a sample of tumor tissue. The receptor set was obtained from a male donor with papillary thyroid cancer or a benign thyroid nodule (not recorded which). Some clones in this sample may be carry-over from other donors' samples. CDR3s include the opening cysteine and the closing phenylalanine or tryptophan. D genes are given only for firm matches. The size field is filled for only some rows; it gives once, few, many or a size class.

13	TRBJ1-1	many	TRBV19	.	CASSMGLNTEAFF	TGTGCCAGTAGTATGGGGCTGAACACTGAAGCTTTCTTT
16	TRBJ2-3	many	TRBV3-1	TRBD2	CASSLKVVREGDTQYF	TGTGCCAGCAGCCTCAAAGTGGTCAGGGAGGGGGATACGCAGTATTTT
16	TRBJ2-7	medium-sized	TRBV6-2/TRBV6-3	.	CASSYPIKLSSYEQYF	TGTGCCAGCAGTTACCCCATTAAACTGAGCTCCTACGAGCAGTACTTC
14	TRBJ2-3	.	TRBV5-1	TRBD2	CASSLTSGGDTQYF	TGCGCCAGCAGCTTGACTAGCGGGGGAGATACGCAGTATTTT
11	TRBJ2-1	many	TRBV25-1	.	CASSYGDEQFF	TGTGCCAGCTCCTACGGAGATGAGCAGTTCTTC
13	TRBJ2-7	.	TRBV20-1	TRBD1	CSAPRDRSYEQYF	TGCAGTGCTCCGAGGGACAGGTCTTACGAGCAGTACTTC
15	TRBJ2-7	.	TRBV4-3	.	CASSEERRFLGEQYF	TGCGCCAGCAGCGAAGAAAGGAGATTCCTCGGCGAGCAGTACTTC
13	TRBJ2-7	.	TRBV20-1	.	CSASRGSAYEQYF	TGCAGCGCCTCTCGGGGGAGCGCCTACGAGCAGTACTTC
19	TRBJ2-7	.	TRBV6-7	TRBD2	CASSYSSRGLAVFGYEQYF	TGTGCCAGCAGTTACTCGAGTCGCGGACTAGCGGTTTTTGGTTACGAGCAGTACTTC
13	TRBJ1-5	medium-sized	TRBV19	.	CASSQTSNQPQHF	TGTGCCAGTAGTCAGACTAGCAATCAGCCCCAGCATTTT
14	TRBJ2-3	many	TRBV10-2	TRBD2	CASSKRERTDTQYF	TGCGCCAGCAGCAAGCGGGAGAGAACAGATACGCAGTATTTT
15	TRBJ2-7	.	TRBV20-1	.	CSARRVRYADYEQYF	TGCAGTGCTAGAAGGGTACGGTACGCAGACTACGAGCAGTACTTC
15	TRBJ1-1	medium-sized	TRBV5-1	TRBD1	CASSLGDRGDTEAFF	TGCGCCAGCAGCTTGGGGGACAGGGGAGACACTGAAGCTTTCTTT
12	TRBJ2-7	medium-sized	TRBV5-1	TRBD1	CASSRDSYEQYF	TGCGCCAGCAGCCGGGACAGTTACGAGCAGTACTTC
15	TRBJ2-3	.	TRBV20-1	.	CSARDVGRSTDTQYF	TGCAGTGCTAGAGATGTTGGACGTAGCACAGATACGCAGTATTTT
16	TRBJ2-3	many	TRBV4-2	TRBD2	CASSQATSGSTDTQYF	TGTGCCAGCAGCCAAGCGACTAGCGGGAGCACAGATACGCAGTATTTT
13	TRBJ2-2	many	TRBV19	.	CATSRGGTGELFF	TGTGCCACCTCACGTGGGGGCACCGGGGAGCTGTTTTTT
16	TRBJ2-1	.	TRBV11-1	TRBD2	CASSWTSGSHYNEQFF	TGTGCCAGCAGCTGGACTAGCGGGAGTCACTACAATGAGCAGTTCTTC
13	TRBJ1-3	many	TRBV9	.	CASAQGPGNTIYF	TGTGCCAGCGCCCAGGGGCCGGGAAACACCATATATTTT